The 7 T cell receptor beta chains given below trace back to one sample, sequenced in a study of CD8+ T cells in alopecia areata. After isolation, RNA underwent reverse transcription to generate cDNA as the sequencing template. Assay: immunoSEQ multiplex PCR; the TCRdb copy retains only in-frame clones and omits some. The sample lists 200,000 to 250,000 clones, 64% occurring once. Treatment reported: oral pan-JAK inhibitor, 5-10 mg twice daily. Sequenced here: CD4+ T cells sorted from blood, sampled at week 4, from a patient treated with tofacitinib. The receptor source for this set is a human donor with alopecia areata.

The rearrangement links TRBV30 to TRBJ2-5, with 8 bases identical to TRBD2. Germline values: CDR1 GTSNPN, CDR2 SVGIG (reference sequence). The CDR3 consists of 14 residues. The V segment lost 5 bases and the J segment 2 bases; nucleotides outside the gene matches: 7. CDR3 in amino acids: CAWGWSGRQETQYF. In DNA form, the CDR3 reads TGTGCCTGGGGATGGAGCGGGAGACAAGAGACCCAGTACTTC.

The chain combines TRBV30 with TRBJ1-2; possibly TRBD1 for D (5 bases). Trimming took 5 bases from V and 7 from J, leaving 11 bases between them. The germline gives CDR1 GTSNPN, CDR2 SVGIG (reference sequence). This CDR3 is 11 amino acids long. The DNA of the CDR3 is TGTGCCTGGGGGGACCGACGTGGCTACACCTTC. Amino acids: CAWGDRRGYTF.

This clone was counted a few times. The chain carries TRBV5-1 and TRBJ1-2; 8 bases are a match to TRBD1. V was pared by 3 bases and J by 6 bases, with 4 bases of the junction left unmatched. The CDR3 contains 13 residues. From germline, CDR1 is SGHRS and CDR2 YFSETQ. CDR3 loop: CASSSGQGDGYTF. CDR3 DNA sequence: TGCGCCAGCAGCTCTGGACAGGGTGATGGCTACACCTTC.

This chain links TRBV29-1 with TRBJ2-5, with D tentatively TRBD2 (7 bases). The V gene lost 7 bases and the J gene lost 5 bases, with 14 bases spanning the gap. There are 12 residues in the CDR3. In germline, CDR1 is SQVTM, CDR2 ANQGSEA. CDR3 nucleotides: TGCAGCGGATCGAGGGGGGGTGAGACCCAGTACTTC. It translates to CSGSRGGETQYF.

This clone came up a few times. The V call is TRBV27, the J call TRBJ1-1, with 7 nucleotides matching TRBD1. The CDR3 length is 14 residues. J was trimmed by 1 base and V by 6 bases; bases with no gene match: 5. CDR1 is MNHEY, CDR2 SMNVEV, per germline (reference sequence). CDR3 loop: CASRVQGKNTEAFF. DNA for the CDR3: TGTGCCAGCAGGGTACAGGGGAAGAACACTGAAGCTTTCTTT.

This clone was seen a single time. Within the sample, other DNA sequences also encode this same CDR3. The V and J genes are TRBV5-1 and TRBJ1-1; tentative D call: TRBD1 (5 bases). Per the germline V gene, CDR1 is SGHRS and CDR2 is YFSETQ. The CDR3 is 14 amino acids. Trimming cost V 3 bases and J 0 bases, with 9 bases left between them. CDR3 coding DNA: TGCGCCAGCAGCTCGGGGACCTTGAACACTGAAGCTTTCTTT. This sequence encodes CASSSGTLNTEAFF.

The chain links TRBV11-2 to TRBJ2-7; D unclear. This CDR3 contains 12 residues. The V gene's germline CDR1 is SGHAT and CDR2 FQNNGV. V gave up 5 bases and J gave up 4 bases, with 9 bases separating them. The CDR3, as DNA: TGTGCCAGCAGCCCTTGGGGATACGAGCAGTACTTC. This gives the protein CASSPWGYEQYF.